These 31 T cell receptor beta chains were all obtained from the same sample, sequenced in a study of chemoradiotherapy in HPV16-positive cancers. Produced via immunoSEQ multiplex PCR; TCRdb's table is partial and in-frame only. The sample lists around 68,000 clones; 88% were seen once. The sequencing used blood, collected from a patient who underwent chemoradiotherapy. The origin of the receptors is a human donor with HPV-associated anogenital cancer.

This clone appeared once. The chain is built from TRBV19 and TRBJ2-1; 9 bases line up with TRBD2. The germline gives CDR1 LNHDA, CDR2 SQIVND (reference sequence). The CDR3 length is 18 residues. V lost 1 base and J lost 5; bases outside the gene matches: 12. In DNA, the CDR3 is TGTGCCAGTAGTATAGGTAGAGGGGCTAGCGGGGTTCACAATGAGCAGTTCTTC. Translating gives CASSIGRGASGVHNEQFF.

The chain couples TRBV7-9 to TRBJ1-5, with 8 bases lining up with TRBD1. Trimming cost V 2 bases and J 7 bases; bases outside gene matches: 4. The CDR3 is 14 residues long. From germline, CDR1 is SEHNR and CDR2 FQNEAQ (reference sequence). The DNA for the CDR3 is TGTGCCAGCAGCTTACTCGACAGGGGACAGCCCCAGCATTTT. Its protein is CASSLLDRGQPQHF. Full variable domain (outside the CDR3, taken from reference TRBV7-9 and TRBJ1-5): DTGVSQNPRHKITKRGQNVTFRCDPISEHNRLYWYRQTLGQGPEFLTYFQNEAQLEKSRLLSDRFSAERPKGSFSTLEIQRTEQGDSAMYLCASSLLDRGQPQHFGDGTRLSIL.

The chain joins TRBV29-1 to TRBJ2-1; no reliable D call. The length of the CDR3 is 12 residues. Germline V gives CDR1 SQVTM, CDR2 ANQGSEA. Trimming took off 6 bases at V and 3 bases at J, with 9 bases between the two ends. CDR3 region: CSVLDIYNEQFF. In DNA form, the CDR3 reads TGCAGCGTATTAGACATCTACAATGAGCAGTTCTTC.

The CDR3 DNA sequence: TGCAGCGTCGCCCCGGGGCTGGGGGCCAACGTCCTGACTTTC. Its protein is CSVAPGLGANVLTF. J is TRBJ2-6 and V is TRBV29-1; D tentatively reads TRBD1 or TRBD2 (5 bases each). The CDR3 totals 14 residues. V was shortened by 6 bases and J by 4 bases, with 13 bases between the two germline ends. CDR1 is SQVTM and CDR2 is ANQGSEA in the germline V gene.

The V and J genes are TRBV5-4 and TRBJ1-3; D is ambiguous. The CDR3 is 12 residues long. With 4 bases removed from V and 3 bases from J, the gap between germline ends came to 5 bases. CDR1 SGHNT and CDR2 YYREEE come from the germline V gene (reference sequence). DNA of the CDR3: TGTGCCAGCAGCGGGGATGGAAACACCATATATTTT. Protein sequence: CASSGDGNTIYF.

Only a few counts were recorded for this clone. The genes are TRBV18 and TRBJ1-1; 9 bases are shared with TRBD1. CDR1 and CDR2 from the germline V gene are KGHSH and LQKENI. Trimming cost V 10 bases and J 1 base; bases outside gene matches: 4. This CDR3 is 13 amino acids long. Here the CDR3 DNA reads TGTGCCACCGGGGACAGGGCGAACACTGAAGCTTTCTTT. Residues: CATGDRANTEAFF.

The chain employs TRBV7-6 and TRBJ2-7; D possibly corresponds to TRBD1 (5 bases). Germline CDR1 and CDR2: SGHVS and FNYEAQ. The V end was cut by 1 base, the J end by 4 bases, with 11 bases between. The CDR3 is 14 amino acids. The CDR3 DNA sequence: TGTGCCAGCAGCTTAGATCGTAGGGGTTACGAGCAGTACTTC. Amino acid sequence: CASSLDRRGYEQYF. The complete variable domain, with remaining parts taken from reference TRBV7-6 and TRBJ2-7, reads GAGVSQSPRYKVTKRGQDVALRCDPISGHVSLYWYRQALGQGPEFLTYFNYEAQQDKSGLPNDRFSAERPEGSISTLTIQRTEQRDSAMYRCASSLDRRGYEQYFGPGTRLTVT.

The V and J genes are TRBV29-1 and TRBJ2-7, with 7 nucleotides matching TRBD2. Germline loops: CDR1 SQVTM, CDR2 ANQGSEA. The length of the CDR3 is 14 residues. V lost 4 bases, J lost 0 bases, and 6 bases stayed unmatched. CDR3 protein: CSVVGRGNSYEQYF. CDR3 coding DNA: TGCAGCGTTGTGGGGCGGGGGAACTCCTACGAGCAGTACTTC.

This chain joins TRBV27 and TRBJ2-6, with TRBD1 as a possible D gene (6 bases). This CDR3 has 16 amino acids. V was trimmed by 1 base and J by 0 bases, leaving 7 bases between them. The germline V gene encodes CDR1 MNHEY and CDR2 SMNVEV (reference sequence). The CDR3 reads CASSLLQGSGANVLTF. For the CDR3, the DNA is TGTGCCAGCAGTTTATTACAGGGCTCTGGGGCCAACGTCCTGACTTTC.

The genes are TRBV7-2 and TRBJ1-1, with D possibly being TRBD1 (5 bases). This CDR3 comprises 15 residues. The germline gives CDR1 SGHTA, CDR2 FQGNSA. Trimming pared 6 bases from V and 4 bases from J, leaving 18 bases between. The CDR3 reads CASSLRQRMGTEAFF. For the CDR3, the DNA is TGTGCCAGCAGTCTTAGACAGCGGATGGGCACTGAAGCTTTCTTT.

V gene TRBV5-1 combines with J gene TRBJ1-1; weak D call: TRBD1 (5 bases). This CDR3 is built from 13 residues. The germline V gene has CDR1 SGHRS and CDR2 YFSETQ. Trimming took 2 bases from V and 9 from J, leaving 14 bases between them. CDR3 region: CASSLFRDGKAFF. CDR3 nucleotide sequence: TGCGCCAGCAGCTTATTCCGGGACGGCAAAGCTTTCTTT. Filled out from reference TRBV5-1 and TRBJ1-1, the complete variable domain reads KAGVTQTPRYLIKTRGQQVTLSCSPISGHRSVSWYQQTPGQGLQFLFEYFSETQRNKGNFPGRFSGRQFSNSRSEMNVSTLELGDSALYLCASSLFRDGKAFFGQGTRLTVV.

The chain uses TRBV5-4 and TRBJ2-2; 8 nucleotides line up with TRBD1. The CDR3 runs to 14 residues. In germline, CDR1 is SGHNT, CDR2 YYREEE (reference sequence). The J segment lost 6 bases and the V segment lost 4 bases, leaving 5 bases of the junction unmatched. As DNA, the CDR3 is TGTGCCAGCAGCATATCCAGGGGGCCCGGGGAGCTGTTTTTT. The encoded protein is CASSISRGPGELFF.

V gene TRBV5-4 combines with J gene TRBJ1-1; TRBD1 matches at 8 bases. The CDR3 is 14 residues long. J lost 4 bases, V lost 4 bases, and 6 bases had no gene match. Germline values: CDR1 SGHNT, CDR2 YYREEE (reference sequence). The CDR3 protein is CASSLPTGVTEAFF. As DNA, the CDR3 is TGTGCCAGCAGCCTCCCGACAGGGGTCACTGAAGCTTTCTTT. The entire variable domain, with the rest obtained from reference TRBV5-4 and TRBJ1-1, is as follows: ETGVTQSPTHLIKTRGQQVTLRCSSQSGHNTVSWYQQALGQGPQFIFQYYREEENGRGNFPPRFSGLQFPNYSSELNVNALELDDSALYLCASSLPTGVTEAFFGQGTRLTVV.

The rearrangement uses TRBV15 and TRBJ2-5; 7 nucleotides match TRBD2. After removal of 8 bases from V and 5 bases from J, the junction contained 14 bases not matched to a gene. The CDR3 is 15 residues long. Germline-derived CDR1 and CDR2 are LNHNV and YYDKDF (reference sequence). As DNA, the CDR3 is TGTGCCACCGCCCGCAGGTCTAGCGGTGTGGAGACCCAGTACTTC. It encodes CATARRSSGVETQYF.

The V gene is TRBV2, the J gene TRBJ1-1; D call uncertain. Germline assignment: CDR1 SNHLY and CDR2 FYNNEI. This CDR3 is built from 14 residues. The V and J ends lost 10 bases and 1 base respectively, with 16 bases between them. The CDR3 protein is CAIGPPTGNTEAFF. The CDR3, as DNA: TGTGCCATCGGACCTCCGACTGGGAACACTGAAGCTTTCTTT.

The V call is TRBV16, the J call TRBJ1-2; 8 bases are a match to TRBD1. CDR3 length: 14 amino acids. Germline-derived CDR1 and CDR2 are KGHSY and FQNENV. The trim removed 1 base at V and 7 bases at J, leaving 5 bases unmatched. CDR3 loop: CASSQLAGGRGYTF. As DNA, the CDR3 is TGTGCCAGCAGCCAATTGGCAGGGGGCCGTGGCTACACCTTC. Complete variable domain (other parts from reference TRBV16 and TRBJ1-2): GEEVAQTPKHLVRGEGQKAKLYCAPIKGHSYVFWYQQVLKNEFKFLISFQNENVFDETGMPKERFSAKCLPNSPCSLEIQATKLEDSAVYFCASSQLAGGRGYTFGSGTRLTVV.

V and J are TRBV7-9 and TRBJ1-2; the D is unclear. Germline V gene data show CDR1 as SEHNR and CDR2 as FQNEAQ (reference sequence). The CDR3 has 13 residues. The V end was cut by 2 bases, the J end by 8 bases, with 12 bases between. The CDR3, as DNA: TGTGCCAGCAGCTTAAAGCCTTCTGGGGGCTACACCTTC. It codes for CASSLKPSGGYTF.

The chain couples TRBV7-6 to TRBJ2-5; D ambiguous. V was trimmed by 5 bases and J by 5 bases, leaving 18 bases between them. From germline, CDR1 is SGHVS and CDR2 FNYEAQ. The CDR3 consists of 15 residues. The CDR3 is CASSPTPEVRETQYF. CDR3 nucleotide sequence: TGTGCCAGCAGCCCCACACCAGAGGTTAGGGAGACCCAGTACTTC.

This chain connects TRBV5-1 to TRBJ1-3, with a possible D match to TRBD1 (5 bases). The CDR3 consists of 18 residues. Germline CDR1 reads SGHRS; CDR2 reads YFSETQ. Trimming pared 0 bases from V and 1 base from J, leaving 17 bases between. The chain's CDR3 is CASSLGHIGAQSGNTIYF. The CDR3 region has the DNA TGCGCCAGCAGCTTGGGGCACATCGGGGCCCAATCTGGAAACACCATATATTTT.

The V and J genes are TRBV25-1 and TRBJ2-7; D not certain. CDR1 and CDR2 from the germline V gene are MGHDK and SYGVNS. The CDR3 is 12 residues long. V gave up 5 bases and J gave up 0 bases, with 5 bases separating them. The DNA of the CDR3 is TGTGCCAGCAGTCATAACTCCTACGAGCAGTACTTC. It is translated as CASSHNSYEQYF.

For the CDR3, the DNA is TGTGCCAGCAGCTCAAGATGGGATAATGAGCAGTTCTTC. Residues: CASSSRWDNEQFF. This chain connects TRBV7-2 to TRBJ2-1; the D is unclear. The germline V gene encodes CDR1 SGHTA and CDR2 FQGNSA. The CDR3 sequence is 13 residues long. Trimming pared 4 bases from V and 7 bases from J, leaving 11 bases between. The full variable domain, rest sourced from reference TRBV7-2 and TRBJ2-1, is GAGVSQSPSNKVTEKGKDVELRCDPISGHTALYWYRQSLGQGLEFLIYFQGNSAPDKSGLPSDRFSAERTGGSVSTLTIQRTQQEDSAVYLCASSSRWDNEQFFGPGTRLTVL.

This chain joins TRBV27 and TRBJ2-3, with 7 bases lining up with TRBD2. After removal of 1 base from V and 3 bases from J, the junction contained 1 base not matched to a gene. Germline V gene data show CDR1 as MNHEY and CDR2 as SMNVEV (reference sequence). The CDR3 has 14 residues. The CDR3 region is CASSLYSGTDTQYF. CDR3 in DNA: TGTGCCAGCAGTTTATATAGCGGGACAGATACGCAGTATTTT.

The genes are TRBV27 and TRBJ2-1, with 8 bases lining up with TRBD1. The CDR3 has 17 amino acids. J was trimmed by 6 bases and V by 3 bases; bases with no gene match: 13. The germline V gene has CDR1 MNHEY and CDR2 SMNVEV (reference sequence). The CDR3: CASSLAPDRETSNEQFF. CDR3 DNA: TGTGCCAGCAGTTTGGCCCCGGACAGGGAGACCAGCAATGAGCAGTTCTTC.

The V call is TRBV7-9, the J call TRBJ2-3, with unresolved D. CDR3 length: 15 residues. The V end lost 4 bases, the J end lost 2 bases, and 13 bases lay between the germline ends. The germline CDR1 and CDR2 sequences are SEHNR and FQNEAQ (reference sequence). Here the CDR3 DNA reads TGTGCCAGCAGCTGGTCTCCGTTAAACACAGATACGCAGTATTTT. Protein sequence: CASSWSPLNTDTQYF.

CDR3 DNA: TGTGCCAGCAGTTCACAGGGGAATGAGCAGTTCTTC. Its protein product is CASSSQGNEQFF. V is TRBV27 and J is TRBJ2-1, with TRBD1 identical over 7 bases. The CDR3 is 12 amino acids. Germline V gene sequence: CDR1 MNHEY, CDR2 SMNVEV (reference sequence). Trimming took 4 bases from V and 7 from J; bases not matched to a gene: 1.

The rearrangement joins TRBV7-3 to TRBJ2-3, with 9 positions matching TRBD2. Trimming removed 5 bases from V and 2 bases from J; junction bases left unmatched: 8. The CDR3 extends over 16 amino acids. Germline CDR1 and CDR2: SGHTA and FQGTGA. The CDR3 here is CASSQFSGGLTDTQYF. In nucleotides, the CDR3 is TGTGCCAGCAGCCAGTTTAGCGGGGGTCTCACAGATACGCAGTATTTT.

V usage is TRBV29-1 and J usage is TRBJ2-1; D possibly corresponds to TRBD1 (7 bases). This CDR3 spans 14 amino acids. The germline V and J ends were trimmed by 4 bases and 5 bases, with 15 bases remaining between them. Germline-derived CDR1 and CDR2 are SQVTM and ANQGSEA. For the CDR3, the DNA is TGCAGCGTTGCAGGGGGGTCGAGAAACAATGAGCAGTTCTTC. Encoded protein: CSVAGGSRNNEQFF.

The chain recombines TRBV27 with TRBJ1-2; D ambiguous. The CDR3 covers 18 residues. V was pared by 6 bases and J by 7 bases, with 30 bases between. Germline values: CDR1 MNHEY, CDR2 SMNVEV (reference sequence). The DNA for the CDR3 is TGTGCCAGCAGCCTTAAGGCCCCTAGTGGACCCAGAAGGCGTGGCTACACCTTC. This codes for CASSLKAPSGPRRRGYTF.

The chain is built from TRBV27 and TRBJ1-1; a weak D match, TRBD1 (5 bases). This CDR3 contains 14 residues. V lost 1 base and J lost 10, with 16 bases in between. Germline V lookup: CDR1 MNHEY, CDR2 SMNVEV (reference sequence). The CDR3 reads CASSLWAGHLVAFF. The CDR3 DNA follows: TGTGCCAGCAGTTTATGGGCAGGGCATTTAGTAGCTTTCTTT.

The V and J genes are TRBV10-2 and TRBJ2-3, with 8 nucleotides matching TRBD2. The CDR3 totals 16 residues. The J segment lost 6 bases and the V segment lost 5 bases, leaving 13 bases of the junction unmatched. Germline-derived CDR1 and CDR2 are WSHSY and SAAADI. The DNA for the CDR3 is TGCGCCAGCAGTAGGGTCCCAGCGGGAGAATCTGATACGCAGTATTTT. The encoded protein is CASSRVPAGESDTQYF.

This clone has only a few counts. The chain recombines TRBV13 with TRBJ2-3; TRBD1 matches 9 bases. Germline V CDR1 and CDR2: PRHDT, FYEKMQ (reference sequence). The CDR3 is 15 residues long. V lost 5 bases, J lost 4 bases, and 7 bases stayed unmatched. The CDR3 DNA follows: TGTGCCAGCAGCCTGAGGACAGGGGAAGCAGATACGCAGTATTTT. It codes for CASSLRTGEADTQYF.